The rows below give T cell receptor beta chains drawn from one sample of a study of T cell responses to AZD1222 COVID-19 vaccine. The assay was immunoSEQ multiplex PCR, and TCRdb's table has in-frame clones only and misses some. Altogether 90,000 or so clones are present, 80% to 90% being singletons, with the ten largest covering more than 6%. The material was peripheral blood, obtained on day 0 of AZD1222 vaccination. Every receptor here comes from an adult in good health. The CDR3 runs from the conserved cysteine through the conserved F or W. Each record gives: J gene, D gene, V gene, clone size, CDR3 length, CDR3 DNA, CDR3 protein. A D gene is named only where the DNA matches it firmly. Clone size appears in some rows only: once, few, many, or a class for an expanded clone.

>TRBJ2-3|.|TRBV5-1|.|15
TGCGCCTCAGGGGTGGGCAGGACCTCCCCGAATACGCAGTATTTT
CASGVGRTSPNTQYF
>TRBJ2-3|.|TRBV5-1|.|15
TGCGCCAGCAGCCCCGGACTCATAAGCACAGATACGCAGTATTTT
CASSPGLISTDTQYF
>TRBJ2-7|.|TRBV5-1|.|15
TGCGCCAGCAGACCACAGGAGGACTACTCCTACGAGCAGTACTTC
CASRPQEDYSYEQYF
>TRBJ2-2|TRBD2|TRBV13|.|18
TGTGCCAGCAGCTTTATTACTAGCGGGGCAGGGAGCACCGGGGAGCTGTTTTTT
CASSFITSGAGSTGELFF
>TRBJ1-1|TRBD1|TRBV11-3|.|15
TGTGCCAGCAGCTTAGGGGCGCAGGGGGCCACTGAAGCTTTCTTT
CASSLGAQGATEAFF
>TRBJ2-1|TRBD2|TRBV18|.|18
TGTGCCAGCTCACCTTTAGGAATAGGGACTAGCGGGAACCATGAGCAGTTCTTC
CASSPLGIGTSGNHEQFF
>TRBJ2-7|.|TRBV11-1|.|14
TGTGCCAGCAGTCACACAGGTTCCTCCTACGAGCAGTACTTC
CASSHTGSSYEQYF
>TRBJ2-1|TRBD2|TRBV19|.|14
TGTGCCAGTAGGGTAGCGGGAGGGCCGGGTGAGCAGTTCTTC
CASRVAGGPGEQFF
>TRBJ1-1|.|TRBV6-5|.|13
TGTGCCAGCAGCGACACCTACCTCACTGAAGCTTTCTTT
CASSDTYLTEAFF
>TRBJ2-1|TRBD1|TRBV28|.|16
TGTGCCAGCAGTTTAATCGGGACAGGGGTCTACAATGAGCAGTTCTTC
CASSLIGTGVYNEQFF
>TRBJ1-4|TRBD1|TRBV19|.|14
TGTGCCACCAATCGGGGACAGGGAGGAGAAAAACTGTTTTTT
CATNRGQGGEKLFF
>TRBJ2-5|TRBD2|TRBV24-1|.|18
TGTGCCACCAGTGACCGCCGGACTAGCGGAATTCCTGGGGAGACCCAGTACTTC
CATSDRRTSGIPGETQYF
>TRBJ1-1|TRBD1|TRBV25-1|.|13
TGTGCCAGCTCATTCGGGGGGACAGGGCACGCTTTCTTT
CASSFGGTGHAFF
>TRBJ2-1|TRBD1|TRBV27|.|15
TGTGCCAGCAGGGATCGACAGGGGGCTATCAATGAGCAGTTCTTC
CASRDRQGAINEQFF
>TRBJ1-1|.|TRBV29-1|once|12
TGCAGCGTTGACCCTATGAACACTGAAGCTTTCTTT
CSVDPMNTEAFF
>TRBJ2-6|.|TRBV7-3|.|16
TGTGCCAGCAGCACCACCGCAGGGACTGGGGCCAACGTCCTGACTTTC
CASSTTAGTGANVLTF
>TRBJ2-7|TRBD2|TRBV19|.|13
TGTGCCAGTAGTCCGGGCGGGAGCCGCGAGCAGTACTTC
CASSPGGSREQYF
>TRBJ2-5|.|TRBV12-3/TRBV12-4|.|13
TGTGCCAGCAGTAGCCTTCGGCGGGAGACCCAGTACTTC
CASSSLRRETQYF
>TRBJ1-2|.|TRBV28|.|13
TGTGCCAGCAGTTTAGGGGGGCACTATGGCTACACCTTC
CASSLGGHYGYTF
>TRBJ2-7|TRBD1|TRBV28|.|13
TGTGCCTCAAGGACAGGGGCCTCCTACGAGCAGTACTTC
CASRTGASYEQYF